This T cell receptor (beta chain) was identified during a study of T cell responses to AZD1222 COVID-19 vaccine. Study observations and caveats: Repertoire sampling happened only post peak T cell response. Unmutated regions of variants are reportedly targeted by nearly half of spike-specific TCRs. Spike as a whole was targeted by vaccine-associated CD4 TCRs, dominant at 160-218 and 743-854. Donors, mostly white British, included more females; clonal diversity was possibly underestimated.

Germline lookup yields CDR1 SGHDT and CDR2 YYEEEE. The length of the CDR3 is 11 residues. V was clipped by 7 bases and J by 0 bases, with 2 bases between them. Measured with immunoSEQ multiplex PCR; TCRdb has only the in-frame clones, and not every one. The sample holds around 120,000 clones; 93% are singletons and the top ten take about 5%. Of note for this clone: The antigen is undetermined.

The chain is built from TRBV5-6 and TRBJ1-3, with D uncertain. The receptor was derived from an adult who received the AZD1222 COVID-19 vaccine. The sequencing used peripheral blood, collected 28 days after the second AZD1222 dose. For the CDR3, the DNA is TGTGCCAGCTCCTCTGGAAACACCATATATTTT. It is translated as CASSSGNTIYF.